This T cell receptor beta chain was sequenced during a study of blood T cell repertoires in COVID-19. Original handling: Amplifying reference gene primers gave estimates of nucleated cell counts. Method: immunoSEQ multiplex PCR; TCRdb's copy keeps in-frame clones and lacks some. V and J calls and clone size are copied from that table; D and trimming were computed from the DNA. This table holds 120,000 to 150,000 clones, 60% to 85% found once. The CDR3 loop spans 15 amino acids. The V segment lost 4 bases and the J segment 0 bases; nucleotides outside the gene matches: 4. Germline loops: CDR1 SGDLS, CDR2 YYNGEE.

The receptor was isolated from a man over 45 with active or convalescent COVID-19. The chain links TRBV9 to TRBJ1-3; 7 bases map to TRBD1. The sample consisted of peripheral blood. CDR3 region: CASSTYRGSGNTIYF. The CDR3 nucleotides read TGTGCCAGCAGCACCTACAGGGGCTCTGGAAACACCATATATTTT.